The clone carrying this T cell receptor beta chain was recorded a few times. Its cognate antigen is unknown. Germline CDR1 reads SGHTA; CDR2 reads FQGNSA. Trimming took 0 bases from V and 12 from J, leaving 15 bases between them. The CDR3 length is 14 residues. Genomic DNA acted as the template from which TCR beta VDJ combination and CDR3 sequence profiling were carried out. TCRdb ran MiXCR on the reads and lists one entry per CDR3 protein. The sample includes approximately 190,000 distinct CDR3 sequences, approximately 48% seen only once; the top ten take over 7.5%. All patients picked for sequencing had shown, by flow cytometry, an expansion of CD8+CD57+ cells. This sample is drawn from a study of CD8+CD57+ T cells in acquired aplastic anemia. Study outcomes and limitations: Patients and controls shared fewer than 30 CD8+ CDR3 sequences. Patients versus controls showed no significant CD8+ Simpson's diversity difference.

This sequence joins TRBV7-2 and TRBJ2-1; no clear D gene. This receptor was taken from a human donor with aplastic anemia. The sample was sorted CD4+, CD8+, or CD8+CD57+ T cells (not recorded which) from PBMCs. The CDR3 bases are TGTGCCAGCAGCTTAGCGTATGTGGCAACAGCGCAGTTCTTC. Translation gives CASSLAYVATAQFF.